The 9 T cell receptor beta chains given below trace back to one sample, sequenced in a study of low-dose radiotherapy and immunotherapy resistance in tumors. cDNA synthesis used a TRAV/TRBV-specific primer set for both chains. A roughly 22-cycle PCR with a constant-region primer and V-primer adapter amplified TCRs. TCRdb processed the reads anew with MiXCR; each CDR3 protein has one entry. The data show tens of thousands of distinct CDR3 sequences, 15% to 20% seen once. Time point in this sample: before trial treatment. The material was PBMCs, obtained before treatment. The receptors come from a male donor with prostate cancer.

As to this clonotype: One base separates it from a far larger clone, so it is likely a read error. The CDR3 nucleotides read TGCGCCAGCAGCTTGACTAGCGGGGGGCCCAATGAGCAGTACTTC. Translating gives CASSLTSGGPNEQYF. The chain carries TRBV5-1 and TRBJ2-7; 12 nucleotides match TRBD2. CDR1 is SGHRS and CDR2 is YFSETQ in the germline V gene. J lost 7 bases, V lost 1 base, and 6 bases had no gene match. The CDR3 runs to 15 residues.

This clonotype was observed at least ten times. The chain recombines TRBV7-7 with TRBJ2-1; 12 bases map to TRBD1. Trimming removed 7 bases from V and 7 bases from J; junction bases left unmatched: 20. The length of the CDR3 is 19 residues. Looked up from germline, CDR1 is SSHAT and CDR2 is FNYEAQ (reference sequence). The DNA for the CDR3 is TGTGCCAGCACCGCCGGCCTCGGGACAGGGGGCCCGAAGGGGAATGAGCAGTTCTTC. Protein sequence: CASTAGLGTGGPKGNEQFF.

This clonotype occurred a few times. The rearrangement joins TRBV4-1 to TRBJ2-1; D unresolved. Germline CDR1 MGHRA, CDR2 YSYEKL. The CDR3 consists of 17 residues. The ends were cut back, 0 bases at V and 0 bases at J, with 12 bases in the middle. The CDR3 protein is CASSQDQGVGSYNEQFF. CDR3 DNA: TGCGCCAGCAGCCAAGATCAAGGAGTTGGCTCCTACAATGAGCAGTTCTTC.

This clonotype has a count of ten or more. CDR3 bases: TGTGCCAGCAGTTACCAGGGGGGAGGAGCGTTCTACGAGCAGTACTTC. This translates into CASSYQGGGAFYEQYF. The chain has TRBV6-8 and TRBJ2-7; tentatively, D is TRBD1 (7 bases). Germline V gives CDR1 MNHGY, CDR2 SAAAGT. The CDR3 spans 16 residues. Trimming took off 2 bases at V and 3 bases at J, with 17 bases between the two ends.

This clonotype was detected many times. The rearrangement links TRBV20-1 to TRBJ2-2; 9 bases map to TRBD1. With V trimmed by 1 base and J by 8 bases, 5 bases remained unmatched. This CDR3 region has 14 residues. CDR1 is DFQATT, CDR2 SNEGSKA, per germline (reference sequence). CDR3 in DNA: TGCAGTGCTAGAGCGGACAGGGGCGGAGGGGAGCTGTTTTTT. Translated, it gives CSARADRGGGELFF.

This chain uses TRBV27 with TRBJ1-6, with D perhaps matching TRBD1 (5 bases). Per germline, CDR1 MNHEY and CDR2 SMNVEV (reference sequence). V was shortened by 0 bases and J by 7 bases, with 22 bases between the two germline ends. CDR3 length: 19 residues. The CDR3 reads CASSLSGLIGAGGNSPLHF. CDR3 sequence (DNA): TGTGCCAGCAGTTTATCCGGTTTAATAGGGGCTGGTGGCAATTCACCCCTCCACTTT.

This clonotype was seen ten or more times. J is TRBJ2-3 and V is TRBV7-2, with TRBD2 matching over 13 bases. Germline V gene sequence: CDR1 SGHTA, CDR2 FQGNSA. V shed 2 bases and J 3 bases; nucleotides not matched to a gene: 8. The CDR3 has 18 amino acids. The CDR3 DNA sequence: TGTGCCAGCAGCTTAAACCCTACTAGCGGGGGGGCGACAGATACGCAGTATTTT. It yields the protein CASSLNPTSGGATDTQYF.

This clonotype was counted many times. The chain recombines TRBV5-1 with TRBJ2-3; D is ambiguous. The CDR3 has 14 residues. Germline values: CDR1 SGHRS, CDR2 YFSETQ. Trimming took 2 bases from V and 1 from J, leaving 8 bases between them. CDR3 bases: TGCGCCAGCAGCTTACGTCCAGGCACAGATACGCAGTATTTT. Protein sequence: CASSLRPGTDTQYF.

This clonotype was counted many times. The chain employs TRBV20-1 and TRBJ2-5; no clear D gene. The CDR3 has 13 residues. V was trimmed by 4 bases and J by 5 bases, leaving 14 bases between them. CDR1 is DFQATT and CDR2 is SNEGSKA in the germline V gene (reference sequence). The CDR3 is CSATLRGPETQYF. In DNA form, the CDR3 reads TGCAGTGCTACCCTTCGTGGTCCTGAGACCCAGTACTTC.